The rows below give T cell receptor beta chains drawn from one sample of a study of control samples from healthy donors and cancer patients. Libraries were prepared by immunoSEQ multiplex PCR; TCRdb keeps only in-frame clonotypes and omits some of them. There are under 80,000 clones in the sample; nearly 85% occur only once, and under 30% lies in the top ten. The sample taken for sequencing was blood. All receptors derive from a middle-aged man in good health. The CDR3 runs from the conserved cysteine through the conserved F or W. A D gene is named only where the DNA matches it firmly. Only part of the rows carry a size: once, few, many, or a class if the clone is expanded.

TRBV5-1	14	.	TRBD1	TRBJ2-7	CASSFGTGDHEQYF	TGCGCCAGCAGCTTCGGCACAGGGGACCACGAGCAGTACTTC
TRBV19	13	.	.	TRBJ2-6	CASSRAGANVLTF	TGTGCCAGTAGTCGGGCTGGGGCCAACGTCCTGACTTTC
TRBV15	12	.	.	TRBJ2-5	CATSSLGETQYF	TGTGCCACCAGCAGTTTAGGGGAGACCCAGTACTTC
TRBV4-3	17	.	TRBD1	TRBJ2-3	CASSRVLGQANGSTQYF	TGCGCCAGCAGCCGGGTATTGGGACAGGCTAATGGCTCGACGCAGTATTTT
TRBV14	17	.	TRBD2	TRBJ2-3	CASSQVGTSGGTDTQYF	TGTGCCAGCAGCCAAGTCGGTACTAGCGGAGGCACAGATACGCAGTATTTT
TRBV7-2	18	.	.	TRBJ2-1	CASSLYFMRAGPSNEQFF	TGTGCCAGCAGCTTATATTTCATGAGGGCAGGGCCATCCAATGAGCAGTTCTTC
TRBV4-2	15	few	TRBD2	TRBJ2-1	CASSPGAGGPDEQFF	TGTGCCAGCAGCCCGGGAGCGGGAGGCCCCGATGAGCAGTTCTTC
TRBV7-9	17	.	.	TRBJ2-3	CATTPDVGGAFTDTQYF	TGTGCCACCACCCCAGACGTCGGAGGGGCGTTCACAGATACGCAGTATTTT
TRBV7-2	15	.	.	TRBJ2-2	CASSLWTVNTGELFF	TGTGCCAGCAGCCTATGGACGGTGAACACCGGGGAGCTGTTTTTT
TRBV5-1	17	.	TRBD2	TRBJ2-3	CASSLAPRAGGSDTQYF	TGCGCCAGCAGCTTGGCCCCCCGGGCGGGGGGGTCGGATACGCAGTATTTT
TRBV4-2	14	.	TRBD1	TRBJ2-7	CASSQPTGSNEQYF	TGTGCCAGCAGCCAGCCGACAGGGTCGAACGAGCAGTACTTC
TRBV28	14	few	.	TRBJ1-6	CASRGGAYNSPLHF	TGTGCCAGCCGTGGAGGGGCCTATAATTCACCCCTCCACTTT
TRBV10-3	15	.	TRBD2	TRBJ2-7	CAISESSGGDYEQYF	TGTGCCATCAGTGAGTCGTCGGGGGGTGACTACGAGCAGTACTTC
TRBV6-5	13	.	TRBD1	TRBJ1-1	CATWGQGNTEAFF	TGTGCCACCTGGGGACAGGGGAACACTGAAGCTTTCTTT
TRBV6-6	14	.	.	TRBJ1-3	CASSYLSSGNTIYF	TGTGCCAGCAGTTATCTGAGCTCTGGAAACACCATATATTTT
TRBV19	14	.	TRBD1	TRBJ1-4	CASSLTGGNEKLFF	TGTGCCAGTAGTCTTACAGGGGGTAATGAAAAACTGTTTTTT
TRBV7-3	12	.	.	TRBJ2-1	CASSLLGGEQFF	TGTGCCAGCAGCTTATTGGGGGGCGAGCAGTTCTTC
TRBV21-1	13	.	.	TRBJ1-6	CASSARKNSPLHF	TGTGCCAGCAGCGCCCGGAAAAATTCACCCCTCCACTTT
TRBV6-4	12	.	.	TRBJ2-7	CASRDIPYEQYF	TGTGCCAGCAGGGACATCCCCTACGAGCAGTACTTC
TRBV5-4	14	.	.	TRBJ1-1	CASSLGGPNTEAFF	TGTGCCAGCAGCTTGGGGGGCCCGAACACTGAAGCTTTCTTT
TRBV27	13	once	.	TRBJ2-5	CASSITSWETQYF	TGTGCCAGCAGTATCACTAGCTGGGAGACCCAGTACTTC
TRBV18	15	.	.	TRBJ2-1	CASSPEASGVNEQFF	TGTGCCAGCTCACCAGAAGCCTCAGGGGTCAATGAGCAGTTCTTC
TRBV7-2	15	.	.	TRBJ1-5	CASSLMIGQNQPQHF	TGTGCCAGCAGCTTAATGATCGGACAGAATCAGCCCCAGCATTTT
TRBV5-5	14	.	.	TRBJ1-1	CASSLQGGNTEAFF	TGTGCCAGCAGCTTACAGGGAGGTAACACTGAAGCTTTCTTT
TRBV2	13	.	.	TRBJ1-2	CASSDLQLYGYTF	TGTGCCAGCAGTGACTTACAGCTCTATGGCTACACCTTC
TRBV5-6	15	.	TRBD1	TRBJ2-4	CASSLGDRGLHIQYF	TGTGCCAGCAGCTTGGGGGACAGGGGCTTGCACATTCAGTACTTC
TRBV4-3	16	.	.	TRBJ1-6	CASSQEQGGGSSPLHF	TGCGCCAGCAGCCAAGAGCAAGGGGGTGGTAGTTCACCCCTCCACTTT
TRBV25-1	17	.	TRBD2	TRBJ2-3	CASSAVLQAGVTDTQYF	TGTGCCAGCAGTGCAGTACTACAAGCGGGAGTCACAGATACGCAGTATTTT
TRBV15	16	.	.	TRBJ1-1	CATSRGVGARTTEAFF	TGTGCCACCAGCAGGGGCGTGGGGGCCAGAACAACTGAAGCTTTCTTT
TRBV6-6	12	.	.	TRBJ1-1	CASSYPSGEAFF	TGTGCCAGCAGTTACCCCTCAGGGGAAGCTTTCTTT
TRBV7-2	15	.	TRBD1	TRBJ2-5	CASSSEGALVETQYF	TGTGCCAGCAGCTCCGAGGGGGCGCTCGTAGAGACCCAGTACTTC
TRBV24-1	14	few	.	TRBJ2-5	CATSETGFRETQYF	TGTGCCACCAGTGAGACGGGATTCCGGGAGACCCAGTACTTC
TRBV18	15	.	.	TRBJ1-5	CASSPQSGGPQPQHF	TGTGCCAGCTCACCACAGTCTGGGGGGCCGCAGCCCCAGCATTTT
TRBV6-2/TRBV6-3	12	few	.	TRBJ1-2	CASSKLTDGYTF	TGTGCCAGCAGTAAACTGACAGATGGCTACACCTTC
TRBV11-3	12	.	.	TRBJ2-3	CASSFGPDTQYF	TGTGCCAGCAGCTTCGGGCCCGATACGCAGTATTTT
TRBV18	14	few	.	TRBJ2-7	CASSPDTRGYEQYF	TGTGCCAGCTCACCTGACACCCGGGGCTACGAGCAGTACTTC
TRBV4-1	12	.	.	TRBJ2-1	CASSQGVGEQFF	TGCGCCAGCAGCCAAGGGGTGGGTGAGCAGTTCTTC
TRBV20-1	13	.	.	TRBJ1-1	CSASSPGRAEAFF	TGCAGTGCTAGTAGCCCAGGGCGCGCTGAAGCTTTCTTT
TRBV11-3	13	.	TRBD2	TRBJ2-3	CASRRDYTDTQYF	TGTGCCAGCAGGAGGGACTACACAGATACGCAGTATTTT
TRBV7-9	15	.	TRBD2	TRBJ2-3	CASSLTSPSTDTQYF	TGTGCCAGCAGCTTGACTAGCCCCAGCACAGATACGCAGTATTTT
TRBV11-3	12	.	.	TRBJ2-3	CASSLKPDTQYF	TGTGCCAGCAGCTTAAAGCCAGATACGCAGTATTTT
TRBV2	14	.	.	TRBJ2-7	CASTEDQVTTEQYF	TGTGCCAGCACCGAGGATCAGGTCACTACAGAGCAGTACTTC
TRBV10-3	15	.	.	TRBJ1-1	CAISEGGSGNTEAFF	TGTGCCATCAGTGAGGGAGGGAGCGGGAACACTGAAGCTTTCTTT
TRBV27	14	.	TRBD2	TRBJ2-7	CASSDLAGVSEQYF	TGTGCCAGCAGTGATCTAGCGGGAGTTTCCGAGCAGTACTTC
TRBV24-1	16	.	.	TRBJ2-3	CATSDRGRLGTDTQYF	TGTGCCACCAGTGACAGAGGGAGGTTAGGCACAGATACGCAGTATTTT
TRBV19	14	.	TRBD1	TRBJ1-5	CASSPDRVGQPQHF	TGTGCCAGTAGTCCGGACAGGGTCGGTCAGCCCCAGCATTTT
TRBV19	17	.	TRBD2	TRBJ2-3	CASSRKTSGRSADTQYF	TGTGCCAGTAGTAGAAAAACTAGCGGGAGGTCCGCAGATACGCAGTATTTT
TRBV30	14	.	TRBD1	TRBJ2-2	CAWIRTGGTGELFF	TGTGCCTGGATTCGGACAGGGGGCACCGGGGAGCTGTTTTTT
TRBV5-6	15	.	TRBD2	TRBJ2-5	CASSAARLAGSAQYF	TGTGCCAGCAGCGCGGCTCGACTAGCGGGGTCGGCCCAGTACTTC
TRBV29-1	13	.	TRBD1	TRBJ1-6	CSGSETGRSPLHF	TGCAGCGGCAGCGAGACAGGGAGATCACCCCTCCACTTT
TRBV27	20	.	TRBD1	TRBJ2-2	CASSMGGQGFRRRKTGELFF	TGTGCCAGCAGTATGGGCGGACAGGGTTTTAGGAGGAGAAAGACCGGGGAGCTGTTTTTT